This T cell receptor beta chain was observed in a study of blood T cell repertoires in COVID-19. Overall study context: COVID-19 samples collected from the United States, Italy and Spain covered acute and convalescent phases. In each case, the material was cDNA or gDNA derived from T cells, B-cell-depleted T cells, or PBMCs.

The CDR3 is made up of 16 amino acids. From germline, CDR1 is SGHVS and CDR2 FNYEAQ. V dropped 6 bases and J dropped 9; count of bases not matched to a gene: 17. Authors' data handling: Estimation of nucleated cell counts was performed using reference gene primer amplification. Sequencing used immunoSEQ multiplex PCR; TCRdb keeps in-frame clones, though not all of them. D and trimming were read from the DNA, whereas the V and J calls and clone size are those reported in that table. The top ten hold about 7% of the sample, which has over 300,000 clones, around 91% seen once. The sample comprised peripheral blood. This TCR was recovered from a man between 18 and 35 years old with active or convalescent COVID-19. The chain combines TRBV7-6 with TRBJ2-1; 7 positions agree with TRBD2. This CDR3 is CASRPTLAALFGEQFF. The CDR3 DNA follows: TGTGCCAGCAGGCCTACCCTAGCGGCCCTATTCGGTGAGCAGTTCTTC.